These 8 T cell receptor beta chains were all obtained from the same sample, sequenced in a study of blood T cell repertoires in COVID-19. Produced via immunoSEQ multiplex PCR; TCRdb's table is partial and in-frame only. The sample lists about half a million clones; 80% to 90% were seen once. Sequencing input: peripheral blood. The receptor source for this set is a human donor in a cohort sampled during active COVID-19.

The chain has TRBV10-3 and TRBJ1-6; D is ambiguous. CDR3 length: 15 amino acids. Deletions cut 2 bases from V and 5 bases from J, with 10 bases between. From germline, CDR1 is ENHRY and CDR2 SYGVKD. This chain's CDR3 is CAISEGQADNSPLHF. DNA for the CDR3: TGTGCCATCAGTGAGGGGCAGGCCGATAATTCACCCCTCCACTTT.

DNA for the CDR3: TGTGCCAGCAGTGACTGGGAGGGGCGAGTAGCCAAAAACATTCAGTACTTC. Translated: CASSDWEGRVAKNIQYF. V gene TRBV6-4 combines with J gene TRBJ2-4; 7 bases map to TRBD2. The CDR3 consists of 17 residues. V lost 1 base to trimming and J lost 0 bases; unmatched junction nucleotides: 6. Germline V gives CDR1 MRHNA, CDR2 SNTAGT.

This clone was detected only once. The CDR3 protein is CAWMTGYGYTF. The DNA of the CDR3 is TGTGCCTGGATGACAGGTTATGGCTACACCTTC. The chain carries TRBV30 and TRBJ1-2, with a weak D call TRBD1 (6 bases). CDR1 and CDR2 (germline): GTSNPN, SVGIG (reference sequence). V shed 4 bases and J shed 5 bases, with 8 bases lying between them. CDR3 length: 11 amino acids.

V is TRBV6-6 and J is TRBJ1-6; 7 bases line up with TRBD1. The CDR3 is 15 residues long. V trimming: 2 bases; J trimming: 3 bases; junction bases outside the gene matches: 1. CDR1 is MNHNY and CDR2 is SVGAGI in the germline V gene (reference sequence). The CDR3 protein is CASSYRDSYNSPLHF. The DNA for the CDR3 is TGTGCCAGCAGTTACCGGGACAGCTATAATTCACCCCTCCACTTT.

In regard to this clone: Other DNA sequences from this sample encode an identical CDR3 as well. The chain employs TRBV30 and TRBJ1-5; D is unclear. The CDR3 totals 13 residues. Germline V gene lookup returns CDR1 GTSNPN and CDR2 SVGIG (reference sequence). V was cut by 1 base and J by 2 bases, with 6 bases left in between. Here the CDR3 DNA reads TGTGCCTGGAGTGGCGGAGGCAATCAGCCCCAGCATTTT. Translated, it gives CAWSGGGNQPQHF.

The V call is TRBV12-3 or TRBV12-4, the J call TRBJ2-2, with D possibly TRBD2 on 5 matching bases. The CDR3 spans 13 residues. Trimming left V 3 bases short and J 5 bases short, with 7 bases between. CDR3 protein: CASSFAGTGELFF. Here the CDR3 DNA reads TGTGCCAGCAGTTTTGCGGGTACCGGGGAGCTGTTTTTT.

The CDR3 nucleotides read TGTGCCAGCAGTTCGGGGACAGCCTATAATTCACCCCTCCACTTT. This codes for CASSSGTAYNSPLHF. The rearrangement links TRBV28 to TRBJ1-6, with 7 bases fitting TRBD1. Germline CDR1 MDHEN, CDR2 SYDVKM. After removal of 4 bases from V and 2 bases from J, the junction contained 2 bases not matched to a gene. CDR3 size: 15 residues.

The chain uses TRBV19 and TRBJ2-7; D not certain. The CDR3 is 12 residues long. Germline values: CDR1 LNHDA, CDR2 SQIVND (reference sequence). The V gene lost 3 bases and the J gene lost 4 bases, with 7 bases spanning the gap. CDR3 DNA: TGTGCCAGTAGTATCAACAGTTACGAGCAGTACTTC. As protein: CASSINSYEQYF. The complete variable domain, with remaining parts taken from reference TRBV19 and TRBJ2-7, reads DGGITQSPKYLFRKEGQNVTLSCEQNLNHDAMYWYRQDPGQGLRLIYYSQIVNDFQKGDIAEGYSVSREKKESFPLTVTSAQKNPTAFYLCASSINSYEQYFGPGTRLTVT.